The 23 T cell receptor beta chains presented below share a single source sample, sequenced in a study of neurological immune-mediated disorders. TCRdb itself ran the 5' RACE reads through MiXCR, one entry per CDR3 protein. The data contain roughly 55,000 distinct CDR3 sequences, roughly 17% of them singletons. Sequencing was performed on PBMCs. The receptors here all came from a man in his 60s in good health.

The genes are TRBV25-1 and TRBJ2-5; tentatively, D is TRBD1 (6 bases). Trimming left V 8 bases short and J 4 bases short, with 14 bases between. The germline CDR1 and CDR2 sequences are MGHDK and SYGVNS. The CDR3 consists of 13 residues. The CDR3 DNA is TGTGCCAGCGGACCGGGACACCGAGAGACCCAGTACTTC. It specifies CASGPGHRETQYF.

This clonotype was recorded many times. The CDR3 nucleotides are TGTGCCAGCAGCGGGACTGCTTATGGCTACACCTTC. This encodes CASSGTAYGYTF. V is TRBV6-6 and J is TRBJ1-2; TRBD1 might be the D (5 bases). The CDR3 contains 12 residues. The germline V gene has CDR1 MNHNY and CDR2 SVGAGI (reference sequence). Between the trimmed V and J ends, which lost 6 bases and 5 bases, there was a span of 10 bases.

This clonotype was observed at least ten times. The chain recombines TRBV5-1 with TRBJ2-2; D is unclear. There are 15 residues in the CDR3. Germline V gene lookup returns CDR1 SGHRS and CDR2 YFSETQ. With 4 bases removed from V and 0 bases from J, the gap between germline ends came to 10 bases. The chain's CDR3 is CASSELSANTGELFF. For the CDR3, the DNA is TGCGCCAGCAGCGAACTGTCCGCGAACACCGGGGAGCTGTTTTTT.

This sequence joins TRBV12-3 or TRBV12-4 and TRBJ1-1; TRBD1 matches at 7 bases. This CDR3 region has 16 residues. V was clipped by 3 bases and J by 0 bases; unmatched bases: 7. The CDR3 DNA reads TGTGCCAGCAGTTTTATCCAGGGGGGGATGAACACTGAAGCTTTCTTT. As protein: CASSFIQGGMNTEAFF.

This clonotype was found many times. The gene calls are TRBV9 and TRBJ1-1, with 7 bases fitting TRBD1. Germline V gives CDR1 SGDLS, CDR2 YYNGEE. This CDR3 contains 13 residues. J lost 10 bases, V lost 0 bases, and 6 bases had no gene match. For the CDR3, the DNA is TGTGCCAGCAGCGTAGGACAGGGATCACCAGCTTTCTTT. It yields the protein CASSVGQGSPAFF. The whole variable domain, remainder taken from reference TRBV9 and TRBJ1-1, is DSGVTQTPKHLITATGQRVTLRCSPRSGDLSVYWYQQSLDQGLQFLIQYYNGEERAKGNILERFSAQQFPDLHSELNLSSLELGDSALYFCASSVGQGSPAFFGQGTRLTVV.

This clonotype is judged medium-sized. The V call is TRBV5-1, the J call TRBJ2-7; D uncertain. V was clipped by 0 bases and J by 2 bases, with 9 bases between them. The CDR3 totals 14 residues. Germline assignment: CDR1 SGHRS and CDR2 YFSETQ. CDR3 sequence (DNA): TGCGCCAGCAGCTTGGCCGGCATGCCCTACGAGCAGTACTTC. Residues: CASSLAGMPYEQYF.

This clonotype showed up just once. The CDR3 DNA sequence: TGTGCCAGCAGCGCGACGACAGGGAGACCTGGAAACACCATATATTTT. As protein: CASSATTGRPGNTIYF. This chain links TRBV5-6 with TRBJ1-3; 7 nucleotides agree with TRBD1. Germline lookup yields CDR1 SGHDT and CDR2 YYEEEE. V dropped 4 bases and J dropped 2; count of bases not matched to a gene: 9. The CDR3 runs to 16 residues.

This clonotype was seen ten or more times. The CDR3 sequence: CASSKEASGRYEQYF. Written as DNA, the CDR3 is TGCGCCAGCAGCAAGGAGGCTAGCGGTCGTTACGAGCAGTACTTC. V gene TRBV5-1 combines with J gene TRBJ2-7; TRBD2 matches at 7 bases. V gave up 4 bases and J gave up 4 bases; unmatched junction bases: 11. This CDR3 is built from 15 residues. Germline CDR1 is SGHRS and CDR2 is YFSETQ.

This clonotype was recorded at least ten times. V and J are TRBV28 and TRBJ1-5; tentative D call: TRBD1 (5 bases). The V gene lost 7 bases and the J gene lost 6 bases, with 13 bases spanning the gap. Germline CDR1 MDHEN, CDR2 SYDVKM. This CDR3 is built from 13 residues. The CDR3 region has the DNA TGTGCCAGCACCGGCGGGGCGCGTCAGCCCCAGCATTTT. This gives the protein CASTGGARQPQHF.

The sample holds a few counts of this clonotype. V gene TRBV21-1 combines with J gene TRBJ1-5. TRBV21-1 is noted as a pseudogene. The length of the CDR3 is 14 residues. This CDR3 is CASSKKMSDQPQHF. The CDR3 nucleotides are TGTGCCAGCAGCAAGAAGATGTCGGATCAGCCCCAGCATTTT.

The table lists this clonotype with many counts. The chain uses TRBV27 and TRBJ1-6; D remains ambiguous. The CDR3 spans 17 residues. Between the trimmed V and J ends, which lost 2 bases and 3 bases, there was a span of 14 bases. CDR1 is MNHEY and CDR2 is SMNVEV in the germline V gene (reference sequence). The CDR3: CASSLTGYQDYNSPLHF. The CDR3 DNA reads as TGTGCCAGCAGTTTAACGGGGTATCAGGACTATAATTCACCCCTCCACTTT.

The CDR3 is CASSRGTGESGELFF. In DNA, the CDR3 is TGTGCCAGTAGCCGTGGGACCGGCGAGTCCGGGGAGCTGTTTTTT. The V and J genes are TRBV19 and TRBJ2-2; the D call may be TRBD1 or TRBD2 (5 bases each). V was clipped by 6 bases and J by 6 bases, with 17 bases between them. This CDR3 is built from 15 residues. Germline assignment: CDR1 LNHDA and CDR2 SQIVND (reference sequence).

The chain joins TRBV29-1 to TRBJ2-1; D tentatively reads TRBD1 or TRBD2 (5 bases each). The J call may be faulty, since TRBJ2-7 better matches the DNA end. This CDR3 region has 15 residues. The germline V gene has CDR1 SQVTM and CDR2 ANQGSEA. The CDR3 reads CSVDESGTGTYEQYF. DNA of the CDR3: TGCAGCGTTGATGAGTCCGGGACCGGTACCTACGAGCAGTACTTC.

J is TRBJ2-7 and V is TRBV7-8; no clear D gene. CDR1 and CDR2 (germline): SGHVS, FQNEAQ. The CDR3 extends over 14 amino acids. V lost 5 bases, J lost 2 bases, and 13 bases lay in between. CDR3 amino acids: CASSPQGVTYEQYF. CDR3 DNA sequence: TGTGCCAGCAGCCCCCAAGGAGTTACCTACGAGCAGTACTTC.

This clonotype was picked up many times. The chain carries TRBV7-8 and TRBJ2-5, with TRBD2 matching 10 bases. This CDR3 is built from 17 residues. Germline CDR1 and CDR2: SGHVS and FQNEAQ. V was clipped by 5 bases and J by 0 bases; unmatched bases: 9. The CDR3 sequence is CASSPLAGSPYQETQYF. CDR3 in DNA: TGTGCCAGCAGCCCACTAGCGGGGAGTCCATACCAAGAGACCCAGTACTTC.

This clonotype was counted many times. This chain links TRBV20-1 with TRBJ1-4; D may be TRBD1 (6 bases). The CDR3 extends over 14 amino acids. From germline, CDR1 is DFQATT and CDR2 SNEGSKA (reference sequence). V was trimmed by 5 bases and J by 8 bases, leaving 18 bases between them. The CDR3 spells CSAPDRIGAEKLFF. CDR3 bases: TGCAGTGCTCCCGACAGGATCGGGGCCGAAAAACTGTTTTTT.

This clonotype was recorded at least ten times. This chain links TRBV29-1 with TRBJ2-1; no definite D call. V was clipped by 7 bases and J by 3 bases, with 13 bases between them. The germline gives CDR1 SQVTM, CDR2 ANQGSEA. The CDR3 sequence is 13 residues long. The CDR3 loop reads CSAGITYYNEQFF. The CDR3 nucleotides are TGCAGCGCCGGTATAACCTACTACAATGAGCAGTTCTTC.

This clonotype has a count of ten or more. This chain uses TRBV20-1 with TRBJ1-2; D unclear. This CDR3 spans 9 amino acids. Trimming removed 8 bases from V and 8 bases from J, with 9 bases in between. Per germline, CDR1 DFQATT and CDR2 SNEGSKA (reference sequence). The CDR3 region is CSPEGGYTF. The CDR3 bases are TGCAGTCCGGAGGGAGGCTACACCTTC.

The rearrangement uses TRBV7-2 and TRBJ2-5; D is perhaps TRBD2 (7 bases). V lost 5 bases to trimming and J lost 2 bases, with 15 bases between them. Germline V gene sequence: CDR1 SGHTA, CDR2 FQGNSA. The CDR3 is 15 amino acids. CDR3 in DNA: TGTGCCAGCAGCCCCCGGGGGGCTTCTCAAGAGACCCAGTACTTC. Translated: CASSPRGASQETQYF.

Ten or more counts support this clonotype. The chain employs TRBV27 and TRBJ1-1; D ambiguous. Per germline, CDR1 MNHEY and CDR2 SMNVEV (reference sequence). The CDR3 is 13 amino acids. Trimming removed 10 bases from V and 1 base from J, with 13 bases in between. The CDR3 reads CATRLSRNTEAFF. Written as DNA, the CDR3 is TGTGCCACCCGGCTCTCTAGGAACACTGAAGCTTTCTTT.

V and J are TRBV3-1 and TRBJ2-1, with 9 bases matching TRBD1. Germline CDR1 and CDR2: LGHDT and YNNKEL (reference sequence). This CDR3 spans 15 amino acids. The ends lost 3 bases at V and 7 bases at J; junction bases unmatched: 7. CDR3 loop: CASSHPGTGSNEQFF. DNA of the CDR3: TGTGCCAGCAGCCATCCAGGGACAGGGTCTAATGAGCAGTTCTTC.

This clonotype was detected many times. This sequence joins TRBV28 and TRBJ2-7; 9 bases are a match to TRBD1. This CDR3 spans 13 amino acids. V was clipped by 7 bases and J by 3 bases; unmatched bases: 4. Germline assignment: CDR1 MDHEN and CDR2 SYDVKM. The CDR3 bases are TGTGCCAGCACCGAGACAGGGGGCTACGAGCAGTACTTC. This gives the protein CASTETGGYEQYF. Looking up the rest from reference TRBV28 and TRBJ2-7 gives the full variable domain: DVKVTQSSRYLVKRTGEKVFLECVQDMDHENMFWYRQDPGLGLRLIYFSYDVKMKEKGDIPEGYSVSREKKERFSLILESASTNQTSMYLCASTETGGYEQYFGPGTRLTVT.

In its sample, this clonotype was seen many times. V usage is TRBV28 and J usage is TRBJ2-3; D is perhaps TRBD1 (5 bases). V shed 7 bases and J shed 4 bases, with 15 bases lying between them. The CDR3 totals 14 residues. Germline CDR1 reads MDHEN; CDR2 reads SYDVKM. CDR3 loop: CASKGEFGSDTQYF. Written as DNA, the CDR3 is TGTGCCAGCAAAGGGGAATTCGGGTCAGATACGCAGTATTTT. The full variable domain, completed using reference TRBV28 and TRBJ2-3, is DVKVTQSSRYLVKRTGEKVFLECVQDMDHENMFWYRQDPGLGLRLIYFSYDVKMKEKGDIPEGYSVSREKKERFSLILESASTNQTSMYLCASKGEFGSDTQYFGPGTRLTVL.